This T cell receptor beta chain was profiled in a study of T cell responses to AZD1222 COVID-19 vaccine. Study-level points and caveats: Of spike-specific TCRs, nearly half reportedly target regions left unmutated in variants. Females outnumbered males among donors, who were mostly white British; clonal diversity was possibly underestimated.

Unmatched junction bases numbered 5, after V lost 2 bases and J lost 4 bases. Germline CDR1 GTSNPN, CDR2 SVGIG (reference sequence). This CDR3 is built from 14 residues. Second doses were pooled across both intervals (about 4 or about 12 weeks). This table comes from immunoSEQ multiplex PCR, and its TCRdb copy is limited to in-frame clones, with some not included. This sample yields approximately 100,000 clones, of which approximately 90% are seen a single time; 2% to 3% belongs to the top ten. Turning to this clone: Its antigen is not identified.

The J gene is TRBJ2-7, the V gene TRBV30, with 10 positions matching TRBD2. The sample consisted of peripheral blood, taken 28 days after the second AZD1222 dose. The receptor was derived from an adult who received the AZD1222 COVID-19 vaccine. The CDR3 nucleotides are TGTGCCTGGAGTATACTAGCGGGAACATACGAGCAGTACTTC. It codes for CAWSILAGTYEQYF.